This T cell receptor (beta chain) was sequenced during a study of OX40 agonist ivuxolimab in advanced cancers. Study as a whole: The study gave patients intravenous ivuxolimab at 0.01 to 10 mg/kg every 2 weeks. Earlier treatment with anti-PD-1, anti-PD-L1 or anti-CTLA-4 was permitted, and around 43% had received some.

CDR3 length: 14 amino acids. Germline loops: CDR1 LNHDA, CDR2 SQIVND (reference sequence). V was shortened by 3 bases and J by 5 bases, with 11 bases between the two germline ends. On this clone: Its antigen is not known. Other DNA sequences in this specimen translate into the identical CDR3.

Notes on the study in general: More expanded clones were found, on average, in CD8+ than in CD4+ T cells. Normalized T-cell clonal expansion was also low in a subset of nonresponders.

Measured with immunoSEQ multiplex PCR; TCRdb has only the in-frame clones, and not every one. The table records roughly 62,000 clones, around 85% of them present only once. The sample consisted of CD4+ or CD8+ T cells sorted from blood, taken in a trial of the OX40 agonist ivuxolimab. The chain links TRBV19 to TRBJ1-5, with a tentative D call TRBD1 (5 bases). This clonotype was sampled from an adult with an advanced solid tumor such as melanoma, head and neck, liver or kidney cancer. The CDR3 loop is CASSIRTGDQPQHF. The CDR3 DNA reads as TGTGCCAGTAGTATTAGAACGGGGGATCAGCCCCAGCATTTT.